This T cell receptor (beta chain) was identified during a study of T-cell reconstitution after alpha-beta-depleted transplantation in children. Study-level findings and limits: Day-60 TCRbeta diversity that was high in some patients was derived from surviving recipient T cells and thymic progenitors. Reports say that about two months after transplant, the alpha-beta T cells came out of several hundred graft clones that had expanded. A year had passed since transplant, and T-cell counts and diversity by then came mostly from newly produced T cells.

This clonotype was seen only a few times. Antigen specificity is unknown. This CDR3 has 15 residues. In germline, CDR1 is DFQATT, CDR2 SNEGSKA (reference sequence). V lost 3 bases, J lost 2 bases, and 8 bases stayed unmatched. Unique molecular identifiers tagged the TCRbeta library. One entry per CDR3 protein, called by TCRdb with MiXCR from the PCR reads. The sample lists 800,000 to 1,000,000 distinct CDR3 sequences, under 30% seen once, with roughly 27% in the top ten. The V call is TRBV20-1, the J call TRBJ2-7, with TRBD1 matching 9 bases. The sample was PBMCs, mostly from graft donor cells, taken 360 days after TCRalphabeta/CD19-depleted stem cell transplant. The TCR sequence derives from a boy less than two years old who had a stem cell transplant for SCID, so the T cells may come from the graft donor. Here the CDR3 DNA reads TGCAGTGCTAGGGACGGACAGGGGTCACCCTACGAGCAGTACTTC. Residues: CSARDGQGSPYEQYF.